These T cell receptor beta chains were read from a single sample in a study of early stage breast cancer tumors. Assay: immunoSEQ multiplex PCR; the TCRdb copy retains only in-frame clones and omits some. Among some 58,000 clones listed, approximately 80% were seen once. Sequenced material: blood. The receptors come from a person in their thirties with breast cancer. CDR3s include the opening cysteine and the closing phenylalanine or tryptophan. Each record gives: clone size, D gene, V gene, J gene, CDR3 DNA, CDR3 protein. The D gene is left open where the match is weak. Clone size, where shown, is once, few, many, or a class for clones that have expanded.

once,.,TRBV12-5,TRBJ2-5,TGTGCTAGTGGTTTGGCGTTTGCAGGGATGGAGACCCAGTACTTC,CASGLAFAGMETQYF
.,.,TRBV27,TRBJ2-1,TGTGCCAGCAGTTTAGCGTCCTACAATGAGCAGTTCTTC,CASSLASYNEQFF
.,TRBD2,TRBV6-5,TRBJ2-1,TGTGCCAGCAGCGTGGGACTAGGATACAATGAGCAGTTCTTC,CASSVGLGYNEQFF
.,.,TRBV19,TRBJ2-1,TGTGCCAGTAAAATGGCGGGCAGCTCCTACAATGAGCAGTTCTTC,CASKMAGSSYNEQFF
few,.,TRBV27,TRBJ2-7,TGTGCCAGCAGTTTAAGGGACCCCAGGGACGAGCAGTACTTC,CASSLRDPRDEQYF
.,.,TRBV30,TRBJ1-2,TGTGCCTGGAGTGTAGGAGCGTATGGCTACACCTTC,CAWSVGAYGYTF
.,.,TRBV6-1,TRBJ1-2,TGTGCCAGCAGTGAAGGCAACTATGGCTACACCTTC,CASSEGNYGYTF
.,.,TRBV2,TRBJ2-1,TGTGCCAGCAGCCCCAATTACAATGAGCAGTTCTTC,CASSPNYNEQFF
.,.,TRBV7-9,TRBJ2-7,TGTGCCAGCAGCTTAGGCACGGCCTACGAGCAGTACTTC,CASSLGTAYEQYF
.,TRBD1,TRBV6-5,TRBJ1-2,TGTGCCAGCAGTTACAAGGGGGCGAGGGGCTACACCTTC,CASSYKGARGYTF
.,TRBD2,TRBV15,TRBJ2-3,TGTGCCACCAGCAGAGTCCAGCGGGAAGGGGCGGATACGCAGTATTTT,CATSRVQREGADTQYF
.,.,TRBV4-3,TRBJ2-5,TGCGCCAGCAGCCCAAAAGAGACCCAGTACTTC,CASSPKETQYF
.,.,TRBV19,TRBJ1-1,TGTGCCAGTAGTATGAGGCGGGGGCAAGGGGGCACTGAAGCTTTCTTT,CASSMRRGQGGTEAFF
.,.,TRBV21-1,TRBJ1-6,TGTGCCAGCAGCAAATGGGGGACCCACGATGGACGGCACTATAATTCACCCCTCCACTTT,CASSKWGTHDGRHYNSPLHF
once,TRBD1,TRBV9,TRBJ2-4,TGTGCCAGCAGCGTAGCTCCGGGACAGGGGGCTGACATTCAGTACTTC,CASSVAPGQGADIQYF
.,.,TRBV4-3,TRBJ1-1,TGCGCCAGCAGCCCCCGAGGGAACACTGAAGCTTTCTTT,CASSPRGNTEAFF
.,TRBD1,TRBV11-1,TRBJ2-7,TGTGCCAGCAGCGAACGGACAGGGTACGAGCAGTACTTC,CASSERTGYEQYF
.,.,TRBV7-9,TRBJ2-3,TGTGCCAGCAGCTTAGAGGTTGATACGCAGTATTTT,CASSLEVDTQYF
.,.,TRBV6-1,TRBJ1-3,TGTGCCAGCTTTTTAATAGCTGGAAACACCATATATTTT,CASFLIAGNTIYF
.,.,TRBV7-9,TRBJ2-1,TGTGCCAGCAGTCTAACAGTGGCGGCCTACAATGAGCAGTTCTTC,CASSLTVAAYNEQFF
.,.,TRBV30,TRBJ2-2,TGTGCCTGGAGGCGGGCCGGGGAGCTGTTTTTT,CAWRRAGELFF
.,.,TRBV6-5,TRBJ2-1,TGTGCCAGCAGTGCCCGCGGAGGTGAGCAGTTCTTC,CASSARGGEQFF
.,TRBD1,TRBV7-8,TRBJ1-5,TGTGCCAGCAGCTTAGGACAGGGTTGGGGCAATCAGCCCCAGCATTTT,CASSLGQGWGNQPQHF
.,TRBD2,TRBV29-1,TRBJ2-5,TGCAGCGTTGGCCTAGCGGGAGAATATGAGACCCAGTACTTC,CSVGLAGEYETQYF
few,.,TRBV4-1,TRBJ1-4,TGCGCCAGCAGCGTAGAGGGGGGCGGTGAAAAACTGTTTTTT,CASSVEGGGEKLFF
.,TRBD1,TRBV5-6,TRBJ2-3,TGTGCCAGCAGCTTCTCAGGGGGCTCCATCACAGATACGCAGTATTTT,CASSFSGGSITDTQYF
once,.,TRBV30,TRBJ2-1,TGTGCCTGGAGTGTTACGGTTGAGCAGTTCTTC,CAWSVTVEQFF
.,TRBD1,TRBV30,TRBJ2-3,TGTGCCTGGAGTACTTACTTGGACAGGCCCACAGATACGCAGTATTTT,CAWSTYLDRPTDTQYF
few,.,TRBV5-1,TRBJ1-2,TGCGCCAGCAGCTTGGAAGCGCTCCCAAGGATCTTC,CASSLEALPRIF
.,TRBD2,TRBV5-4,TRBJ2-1,TGTGCCAGCAGCTATTTAGCGGGAGGGCCTTCGGATGAGCAGTTCTTC,CASSYLAGGPSDEQFF
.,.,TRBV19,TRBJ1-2,TGTGCCAGTAGTCCTATGGGGGACGATGATCTACGCTACACCTTC,CASSPMGDDDLRYTF